The entry that follows covers one T cell receptor (beta chain) sequence. The clone's antigen remains unknown. Base quality data are lacking; no much larger clone is found one base away. This record belongs to a study of blood T cell repertoires in COVID-19 (TCRdb year 2020). Background for the entire study: Samples from collaborators originated in the United States, Italy and Spain and spanned both the acute and convalescent phases of COVID-19. The prospective study material was composed of cDNA or gDNA derived from T cells, B-cell-depleted T cells, or PBMCs. Subjects who had been exposed to COVID-19, were actively infected with it, or had recovered from it provided the deeply sampled blood TCRbeta repertoires that made up the dataset. A freely available public database, intended as a resource for researchers studying the immune response to SARS-CoV-2, is where the repertoires were released. The samples were drawn from two sources: the first 160 participants of the ongoing ImmuneRACE study, and 1,254 subjects contributed by 6 global collaborators. Sample metadata almost always included a de-identified subject ID, COVID-19 status, age in years and sex. Where HLA class I and class II types were available, the types were taken from metadata supplied by the sample provider, not from assay-based typing.

Each collaborating institution followed its own protocols to collect whole blood in K2EDTA tubes. Collaborator samples were shipped for TCRbeta analysis as frozen whole blood, isolated PBMCs, or DNA extracted from either sample type. TCRbeta CDR3 regions were amplified from genomic DNA using the immunoSEQ Assay, a bias-controlled multiplex PCR. Processing in the source paper ran as follows. The number of nucleated cells in each sample was estimated by amplification of reference gene primers within the assay. To quantify the absolute abundance of each unique TCRbeta CDR3 rearrangement, sequence reads were collapsed and filtered. For each sample, productive Simpson clonality was calculated as the square root of Simpson's diversity index across productive rearrangements. The table comes from immuneACCESS by way of TCRdb, which keeps in-frame sequences with V and J called. Part of the clones is missing from these tables; in studies checked, under half for an unresolved V gene and the rest for unknown reasons. V, J and clone size are taken as reported in that table, and D and trimming were inferred from the DNA itself. The sample table holds around 330,000 clones, of which roughly 88% were seen once. Of the sample, 3.5% to 4% is held by the ten largest clones.

Study-level results and caveats: The amount of clinical and demographic metadata varied by source and participant and was provided uncurated.

In the germline V gene, CDR1 corresponds to MDHEN and CDR2 to SYDVKM. A distance of 12 bases separates the germline ends of V and J, which lose 6 bases and 3 bases respectively. The CDR3, from cysteine to phenylalanine, totals 14 residues. The only DNA kept is the CDR3, 42 bases in frame from the first base. Sample: peripheral blood. The chain uses TRBV28 and TRBJ2-1; TRBD1 could be the D gene, as 6 bases match. The sequence was collected from a woman aged 50 to 65 with active or convalescent COVID-19. Here is the DNA: TGTGCCAGCAGGGAGACAGGATACTACAATGAGCAGTTCTTC. It translates as CASRETGYYNEQFF.